The 15 T cell receptor beta chains in this list originate from one sample, sequenced in a study of Ad26.COV2.S vaccination and SARS-CoV-2 variants. Treatment reported: some 19 received Ad26.COV2.S at low or high dose, single or two shots; 5 received placebo; per-sample allocation not given. Sampling occurred on day 63 after the first vaccine or placebo injection. The table came from immunoSEQ multiplex PCR; TCRdb's copy has only in-frame clones and leaves some out. The sample records 380,000 or so clones, approximately 83% being singletons. The material sequenced was peripheral blood, taken in a trial of Ad26.COV2.S vaccine versus placebo. The origin of the receptors is a person between 18 and 65 years old who received the Ad26.COV2.S COVID-19 vaccine or a placebo.

The V call is TRBV11-3, the J call TRBJ2-7, with 11 bases matching TRBD1. Germline V gene data show CDR1 as SGHNT and CDR2 as YENEEA. The CDR3 consists of 16 residues. With 4 bases clipped from V and 8 bases from J, the junction kept 13 bases outside the gene matches. The CDR3 nucleotides read TGTGCCAGCAGCTCTATCGCCGGGACAGGGGGGTCTAAGCAGTACTTC. The encoded protein is CASSSIAGTGGSKQYF. Full variable domain (outside the CDR3, taken from reference TRBV11-3 and TRBJ2-7): EAGVVQSPRYKIIEKKQPVAFWCNPISGHNTLYWYLQNLGQGPELLIRYENEEAVDDSQLPKDRFSAERLKGVDSTLKIQPAELGDSAVYLCASSSIAGTGGSKQYFGPGTRLTVT.

The V and J genes are TRBV4-3 and TRBJ2-3; D remains unclear. The V end was cut by 6 bases, the J end by 3 bases, with 10 bases between. Per germline, CDR1 LGHNA and CDR2 YSLEER. The CDR3 contains 13 residues. The CDR3 DNA is TGCGCCAGCAGTCCGGGTAGGACAGATACGCAGTATTTT. This encodes CASSPGRTDTQYF.

The chain links TRBV5-6 to TRBJ2-7; 10 nucleotides align to TRBD1. J was trimmed by 4 bases and V by 2 bases; bases with no gene match: 3. Germline-derived CDR1 and CDR2 are SGHDT and YYEEEE. The CDR3 is 14 amino acids. The CDR3 coding sequence is TGTGCCAGCAGCTTTGGGACAGGGGTGTACGAGCAGTACTTC. This translates into CASSFGTGVYEQYF. Complete variable domain (other parts from reference TRBV5-6 and TRBJ2-7): DAGVTQSPTHLIKTRGQQVTLRCSPKSGHDTVSWYQQALGQGPQFIFQYYEEEERQRGNFPDRFSGHQFPNYSSELNVNALLLGDSALYLCASSFGTGVYEQYFGPGTRLTVT.

The V call is TRBV6-5, the J call TRBJ2-7; 7 bases match TRBD1. Germline V CDR1 and CDR2: MNHEY, SVGAGI. The CDR3 runs 14 residues. V was pared by 6 bases and J by 1 base, with 6 bases of the junction left unmatched. CDR3 region: CASSPDRSSYEQYF. For the CDR3, the DNA is TGTGCCAGCAGCCCGGACAGGAGTTCCTACGAGCAGTACTTC.

CDR3 region: CASSLSPFRGDGYTF. The CDR3 DNA reads TGTGCCAGCAGCTTATCCCCTTTTAGAGGCGATGGCTACACCTTC. This rearrangement joins TRBV11-2 to TRBJ1-2; D ambiguous. The CDR3 is 15 amino acids. Germline CDR1 is SGHAT and CDR2 is FQNNGV. V shed 2 bases and J shed 6 bases, with 16 bases lying between them.

The chain is built from TRBV4-1 and TRBJ2-4, with a possible D match to TRBD1 (5 bases). The V gene lost 3 bases and the J gene lost 0 bases, with 21 bases spanning the gap. This CDR3 is built from 19 residues. CDR1 is MGHRA and CDR2 is YSYEKL in the germline V gene. The chain's CDR3 is CASSQSLAGILLAKNIQYF. The CDR3 region has the DNA TGCGCCAGCAGCCAGTCCCTCGCAGGGATTCTTTTAGCCAAAAACATTCAGTACTTC.

The J gene is TRBJ2-2, the V gene TRBV7-6; D is possibly TRBD2 (5 bases). Germline V lookup: CDR1 SGHVS, CDR2 FNYEAQ. V was shortened by 0 bases and J by 0 bases, with 14 bases between the two germline ends. This CDR3 contains 18 residues. The DNA of the CDR3 is TGTGCCAGCAGCTTAGCGAGGGCCGGACTGTCGAACACCGGGGAGCTGTTTTTT. It yields the protein CASSLARAGLSNTGELFF.

The CDR3 sequence: CSVEEGTGNEQFF. Written as DNA, the CDR3 is TGCAGCGTTGAGGAGGGGACAGGTAATGAGCAGTTCTTC. This chain links TRBV29-1 with TRBJ2-1, with 8 bases aligning to TRBD1. CDR1 is SQVTM, CDR2 ANQGSEA, per germline. This CDR3 comprises 13 residues. Trimming at V came to 3 bases and at J to 7 bases, leaving 5 bases not matched to a gene.

The J gene is TRBJ2-3, the V gene TRBV2; weak D call: TRBD2 (7 bases). The CDR3 is 12 residues long. Trimming removed 6 bases from V and 7 bases from J, with 11 bases in between. Germline CDR1 reads SNHLY; CDR2 reads FYNNEI. CDR3 residues: CASSGGPYTQYF. The CDR3 nucleotides are TGTGCCAGCAGCGGGGGGCCTTATACGCAGTATTTT. Filled out from reference TRBV2 and TRBJ2-3, the complete variable domain reads EPEVTQTPSHQVTQMGQEVILRCVPISNHLYFYWYRQILGQKVEFLVSFYNNEISEKSEIFDDQFSVERPDGSNFTLKIRSTKLEDSAMYFCASSGGPYTQYFGPGTRLTVL.

The chain combines TRBV2 with TRBJ2-5; D may be TRBD2 (6 bases). The V gene's germline CDR1 is SNHLY and CDR2 FYNNEI. This CDR3 is built from 13 residues. Trimming removed 6 bases from V and 7 bases from J, with 15 bases in between. The CDR3 coding sequence is TGTGCCAGCAGCGAGGACTTGGGGGGGACCCAGTACTTC. It codes for CASSEDLGGTQYF.

The chain joins TRBV3-1 (or the pseudogene TRBV3-2) to TRBJ2-1; maybe TRBD2 (6 bases). Germline values: CDR1 LGHDT, CDR2 YNNKEL (reference sequence). Trimming took 7 bases from V and 6 from J, leaving 16 bases between them. This CDR3 has 14 amino acids. The CDR3 is CASTSSGTGNEQFF. The CDR3 DNA reads as TGTGCCAGCACCTCCTCCGGGACTGGCAATGAGCAGTTCTTC.

J is TRBJ2-1 and V is TRBV24-1; D is perhaps TRBD2 (5 bases). The CDR3 consists of 16 residues. V gave up 3 bases and J gave up 0 bases, with 11 bases separating them. CDR1 and CDR2 from the germline V gene are KGHDR and SFDVKD. CDR3 DNA: TGTGCCACCAGTGATCCGGACTCTCGCTCCTACAATGAGCAGTTCTTC. It codes for CATSDPDSRSYNEQFF.

The chain combines TRBV19 with TRBJ2-3; D is unresolved. CDR1 LNHDA and CDR2 SQIVND come from the germline V gene (reference sequence). The CDR3 is 13 amino acids. V lost 1 base and J 4 bases, leaving 6 bases between the germline ends. CDR3 in DNA: TGTGCCAGTAGTATAGGCCGCGCAGATACGCAGTATTTT. This translates into CASSIGRADTQYF. The whole variable domain, remainder taken from reference TRBV19 and TRBJ2-3, is DGGITQSPKYLFRKEGQNVTLSCEQNLNHDAMYWYRQDPGQGLRLIYYSQIVNDFQKGDIAEGYSVSREKKESFPLTVTSAQKNPTAFYLCASSIGRADTQYFGPGTRLTVL.

The V gene is TRBV28, the J gene TRBJ1-1, with D possibly being TRBD1 (6 bases). Per germline, CDR1 MDHEN and CDR2 SYDVKM. The CDR3 covers 15 residues. Trimming stripped 6 bases from V and 0 bases from J, with 14 bases between. CDR3 coding DNA: TGTGCCAGCAGCCAAGCGGGACAAGTGAACACTGAAGCTTTCTTT. It specifies CASSQAGQVNTEAFF.

In this sample, this clone turned up once. This rearrangement joins TRBV7-9 to TRBJ2-5, with D perhaps assigned TRBD1 or TRBD2 (6 bases each). The length of the CDR3 is 13 residues. CDR1 is SEHNR, CDR2 FQNEAQ, per germline (reference sequence). Trimming stripped 2 bases from V and 6 bases from J, with 10 bases between. The CDR3 nucleotides are TGTGCCAGCAGCTTAAGGGGGGAAAAGACCCAGTACTTC. This codes for CASSLRGEKTQYF.